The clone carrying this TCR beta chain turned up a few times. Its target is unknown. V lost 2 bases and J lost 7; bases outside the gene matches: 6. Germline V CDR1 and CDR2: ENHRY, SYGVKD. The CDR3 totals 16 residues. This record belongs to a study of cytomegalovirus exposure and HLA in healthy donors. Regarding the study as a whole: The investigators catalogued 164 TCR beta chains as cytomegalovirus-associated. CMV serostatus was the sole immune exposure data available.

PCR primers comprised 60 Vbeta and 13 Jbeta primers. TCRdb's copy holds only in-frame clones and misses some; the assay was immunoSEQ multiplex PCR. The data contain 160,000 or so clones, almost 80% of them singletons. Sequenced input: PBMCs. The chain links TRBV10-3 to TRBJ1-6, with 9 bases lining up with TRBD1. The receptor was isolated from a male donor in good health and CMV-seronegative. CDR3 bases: TGTGCCATCAGTGAGGGGACAGGGAAAGTAAATTCACCCCTCCACTTT. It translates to CAISEGTGKVNSPLHF.